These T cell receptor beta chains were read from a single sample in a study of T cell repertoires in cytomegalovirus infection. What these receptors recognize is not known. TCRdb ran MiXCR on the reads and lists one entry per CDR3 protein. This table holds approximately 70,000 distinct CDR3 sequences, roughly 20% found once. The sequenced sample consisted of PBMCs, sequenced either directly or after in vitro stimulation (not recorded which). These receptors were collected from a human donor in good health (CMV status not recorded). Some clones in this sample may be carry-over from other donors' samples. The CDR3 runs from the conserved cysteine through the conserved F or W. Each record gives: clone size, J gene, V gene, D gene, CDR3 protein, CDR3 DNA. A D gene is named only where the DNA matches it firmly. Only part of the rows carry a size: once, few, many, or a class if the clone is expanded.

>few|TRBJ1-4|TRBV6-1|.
CASSEALPVEKLFF
TGTGCCAGCAGTGAAGCGCTCCCAGTCGAAAAACTGTTTTTT
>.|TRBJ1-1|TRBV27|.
CASSLLVGGTEAFF
TGTGCCAGCAGTTTACTCGTCGGGGGCACTGAAGCTTTCTTT
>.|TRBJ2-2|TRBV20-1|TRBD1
CSARDGTGGDTGELFF
TGCAGTGCTAGAGACGGGACAGGGGGCGACACCGGGGAGCTGTTTTTT
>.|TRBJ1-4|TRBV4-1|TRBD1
CASSSPGTGVEKLFF
TGCGCCAGCAGCTCCCCCGGGACAGGGGTTGAAAAACTGTTTTTT
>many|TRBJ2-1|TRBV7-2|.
CASSRRVDGGGEQFF
TGTGCCAGCAGCCGACGGGTGGACGGGGGAGGTGAGCAGTTCTTC
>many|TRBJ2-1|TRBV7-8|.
CASSLQQLDNEQFF
TGTGCCAGCAGCTTACAACAATTGGACAATGAGCAGTTCTTC
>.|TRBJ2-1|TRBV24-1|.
CATSDFPGSSYNEQFF
TGTGCCACCAGTGATTTTCCAGGGAGTTCCTACAATGAGCAGTTCTTC
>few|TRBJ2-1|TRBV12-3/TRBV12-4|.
CASPLRAGGSDHNEQFF
TGTGCCAGCCCCCTAAGGGCGGGCGGGTCGGATCACAATGAGCAGTTCTTC
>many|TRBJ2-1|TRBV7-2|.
CASSLSSGSSYNEQFF
TGTGCCAGCAGCTTATCGAGCGGGTCCTCCTACAATGAGCAGTTCTTC
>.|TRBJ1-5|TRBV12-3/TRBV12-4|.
CASSLALISPQHF
TGTGCCAGCAGTCTAGCGCTGATCAGCCCCCAGCATTTT
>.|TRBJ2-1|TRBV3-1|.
CASSQNDGLRQFF
TGTGCCAGCAGCCAAAATGACGGCCTTCGGCAGTTCTTC
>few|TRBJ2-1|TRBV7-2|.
CASSEAAPAGNEQFF
TGTGCCAGCAGCGAGGCGGCCCCTGCTGGAAATGAGCAGTTCTTC
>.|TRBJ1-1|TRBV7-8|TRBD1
CASSNRGLDTEAFF
TGTGCCAGCAGCAACAGGGGGCTGGACACTGAAGCTTTCTTT
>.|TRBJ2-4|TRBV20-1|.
CSARGFPGLKNIQYF
TGCAGTGCTAGAGGTTTTCCGGGGCTTAAAAACATTCAGTACTTC
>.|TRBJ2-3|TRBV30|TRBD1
CAWIGQGADTQYF
TGTGCCTGGATTGGACAGGGTGCAGATACGCAGTATTTT
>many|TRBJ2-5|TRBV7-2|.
CASSLGFSQTYQETQYF
TGTGCCAGCAGCTTAGGTTTTTCGCAGACGTACCAAGAGACCCAGTACTTC
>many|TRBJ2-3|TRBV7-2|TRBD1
CASSKKTGGADTQYF
TGTGCCAGCAGCAAGAAGACAGGGGGCGCGGATACGCAGTATTTT
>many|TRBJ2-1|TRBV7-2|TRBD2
CASSLAVRGVAGVYNEQFF
TGTGCCAGCAGCTTAGCCGTAAGGGGGGTAGCGGGAGTTTACAATGAGCAGTTCTTC
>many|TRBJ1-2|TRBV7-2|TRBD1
CASSLDRDVQRYTF
TGTGCCAGCAGCTTGGACAGGGACGTACAACGCTACACCTTC
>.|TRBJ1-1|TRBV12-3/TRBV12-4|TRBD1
CASSSRGVRGEAFF
TGTGCCAGCAGTTCCAGGGGGGTTCGGGGTGAAGCTTTCTTT
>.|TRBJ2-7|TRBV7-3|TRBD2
CASSLAGVIYEQYF
TGTGCCAGCAGCCTGGCGGGGGTAATCTACGAGCAGTACTTC
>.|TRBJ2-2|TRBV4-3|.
CASSQDRGSANTGELFF
TGCGCCAGCAGCCAAGATCGGGGTAGCGCGAACACCGGGGAGCTGTTTTTT